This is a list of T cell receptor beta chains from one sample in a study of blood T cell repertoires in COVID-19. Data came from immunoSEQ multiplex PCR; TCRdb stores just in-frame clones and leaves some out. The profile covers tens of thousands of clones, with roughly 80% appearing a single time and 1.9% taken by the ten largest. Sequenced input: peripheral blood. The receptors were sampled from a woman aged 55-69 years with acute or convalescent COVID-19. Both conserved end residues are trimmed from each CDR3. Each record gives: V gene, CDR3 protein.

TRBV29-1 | STRQGNTGELF
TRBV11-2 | ASSSGMNTEAF
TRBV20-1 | SANRGVSQY
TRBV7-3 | ASSGLADSYNEQF
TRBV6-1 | ASSEDRGNQETQY
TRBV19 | ASSPSDRVYEQY
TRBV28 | ASSLIHRQNRYEQY
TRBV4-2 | ASSQEYHRQGANYGYT
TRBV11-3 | ASSSPL
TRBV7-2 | ASSLAFGGAGGYT
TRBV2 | ASRQDRANIYGYT
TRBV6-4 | ASPDRNTEAF
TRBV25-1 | ASSVDYSSETQY
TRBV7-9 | ASSSRDSVDTQYF
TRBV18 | ASSPSEPSPMEF
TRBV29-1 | SVSGGANTGELF
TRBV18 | ASSPSRTTGGYT
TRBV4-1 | ASSQPRRGDSGNTIY
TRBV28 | ASFSLTSRDREANYGYT
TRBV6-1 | ASSEAAPYEQY
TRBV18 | ASSRDRGETQY
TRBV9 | ASSVDGSGNQPQH